This T cell receptor (beta chain) was captured by sequencing in a study of OX40 agonist ivuxolimab in advanced cancers. TCRdb's copy holds only in-frame clones and misses some; the assay was immunoSEQ multiplex PCR. This sample yields about 21,000 clones, of which roughly 86% are seen a single time; 15% to 20% belongs to the top ten. CDR1 and CDR2 from the germline V gene are SEHNR and FQNEAQ (reference sequence). The CDR3 contains 14 residues. Deletions cut 7 bases from V and 10 bases from J, with 17 bases between. The rearrangement uses TRBV7-9 and TRBJ1-6, with D perhaps TRBD1 (5 bases). The sequence derives from an adult with an advanced solid tumor such as melanoma, head and neck, liver or kidney cancer. This sample comprised CD4+ or CD8+ T cells sorted from blood, obtained in a trial of the OX40 agonist ivuxolimab. The CDR3 sequence is CASTPKGQGSPLHF. CDR3 coding DNA: TGTGCCAGCACCCCAAAAGGCCAGGGATCACCCCTCCACTTT.